The rows below give T cell receptor beta chains drawn from one sample of a study of cytomegalovirus exposure and HLA in healthy donors. Measured with immunoSEQ multiplex PCR; TCRdb has only the in-frame clones, and not every one. The sample has more than 100,000 clones; around 74% are singletons. What was sequenced was PBMCs. The receptors were gathered from a man in his 60s in good health and CMV-seropositive. CDR3s include the opening cysteine and the closing phenylalanine or tryptophan. Not all rows give a size; the values are once, few, many and, for expanded clones, a class.

v_gene | abundance | CDR3aa
TRBV11-2 | once | CASTSRLSDAGYTF
TRBV18 | - | CASSPRLAGEGETQYF
TRBV18 | - | CASSPRDSDYSNQPQHF
TRBV5-1 | few | CASSQQGYTEAFF
TRBV7-8 | - | CASSFPDRGPTSAGELFF
TRBV9 | - | CASSVGWQGPYNEQFF
TRBV27 | - | CASSPQTLYGYTF
TRBV11-2 | - | CASSFDRDYGYTF
TRBV6-4 | - | CASSVVGGADQPQHF
TRBV4-1 | - | CASSPVTREGGYEQFF
TRBV27 | - | CASRITGGQGYNEQFF
TRBV29-1 | - | CSVGTGDEQYF
TRBV5-4 | - | CASSLDPAGAQYF
TRBV7-7 | - | CASSPVQGQETQYF
TRBV11-2 | once | CASSLGGRSYEQYF
TRBV4-1 | - | CASSQTEAGYTSQNSQYF
TRBV10-1 | few | CASSKEEVSYEQYF
TRBV18 | - | CASSPLWGEGYTF
TRBV30 | - | CAWTQAQGPEAFF
TRBV7-2 | - | CASSLLGAGGRSYNSPLHF
TRBV10-2 | - | CATGQGQETQYF
TRBV11-2 | - | CASSLVGAVEKLFF
TRBV6-5 | - | CASSYDITGGANGYTF
TRBV9 | - | CASSLTRIGGKLFF
TRBV5-1 | - | CASSLGPQAPNTEAFF
TRBV27 | few | CASSRDSLYSYEQYF
TRBV9 | - | CASSVSTGGIPGYTF
TRBV30 | once | CAWTKSYGTPEAFF
TRBV7-2 | - | CASSLNSGGGTGELFF
TRBV2 | - | CASSRDRASVTGQPQHF
TRBV23-1 | - | CASPSVGQPQHF
TRBV4-1 | few | CASSQVSGSGDKETQYF
TRBV7-2 | - | CASSSGYRQGRNTEAFF
TRBV23-1 | - | CASAPGGNYGYTF
TRBV10-3 | - | CAISKVPLLAGAFGETQYF
TRBV11-2 | - | CASSTRQNYGYTF
TRBV6-4 | - | CASSGDRNSGELFF
TRBV10-3 | - | CAISDPSGRGYEQYF
TRBV28 | once | CASSATSGRGETQYF
TRBV7-9 | - | CASRAGTSYGYTF
TRBV4-1 | - | CASSQGVGGRGQETQYF
TRBV7-9 | - | CASSLNSGENTGELFF
TRBV5-8 | - | CASLTGLNEQFF
TRBV28 | few | CASSLSLYEQYF
TRBV5-6 | - | CASSPSTGTPHYGYTF
TRBV9 | - | CASSSSGAQETQYF
TRBV7-3 | - | CASSLAPGQGAKNTQYF
TRBV7-3 | few | CASSRTGTGEKQYF
TRBV30 | - | CAWSTGFAGELFF
TRBV2 | - | CASSEWSGNQPQHF
TRBV7-9 | - | CASSSSGGGNVLTF
TRBV5-1 | - | CASSPGQGATGANVLTF
TRBV29-1 | - | CSVKGGLNTEAFF
TRBV2 | few | CASSEGTGTKQGSPLHF
TRBV6-1 | once | CASSALHSAHTYNEQFF